The source of this T cell receptor beta chain is a study of T-cell memory formation after mild COVID-19. Study at large: Largely, TCR clusters stayed within a single donor. Findings and caveats of the study: Second-wave clones that peaked on day 37 lacked confirmed SARS-CoV-2 specificity. Cross-reactive memory apparently joined, as some responding clones appeared in pre-infection memory.

Using constant-segment primers, 5'RACE produced TCR alpha and TCR beta cDNA libraries carrying sample barcodes and UMIs. One entry per CDR3 protein, called by TCRdb with MiXCR from the 5' RACE reads. Among around 250,000 distinct CDR3 sequences listed, just over 15% were seen once. The sample holds many counts of this clonotype. No antigen is known for it. CDR1 is SQVTM, CDR2 ANQGSEA, per germline. J lost 1 base, V lost 7 bases, and 4 bases had no gene match. The CDR3 loop spans 13 amino acids. The sample consisted of PBMCs or a T cell subset sorted from them (not recorded which). The clonotype comes from an adult woman who had mild COVID-19 (a few samples of this study predate the infection). Cell type and time point are not known. V and J are TRBV29-1 and TRBJ2-7; 10 nucleotides match TRBD2. Written as DNA, the CDR3 is TGCAGCGGACGAGCGGGAGGGTCCTACGAGCAGTACTTC. This gives the protein CSGRAGGSYEQYF.